Listed below are T cell receptor beta chains from one sample, sequenced in a study of blood T cell repertoires in COVID-19. Generated by immunoSEQ multiplex PCR, the TCRdb table keeps only in-frame clones and is missing some. The repertoire consists of over 200,000 clones, with 84% occurring once and the leading ten covering approximately 8.1%. Sequencing was done on a sample of peripheral blood. Source of these receptors: a woman aged 50 to 65 with active or convalescent COVID-19. Each CDR3 is given with its conserved first and last residue. A D gene is named only where the DNA matches it firmly. Size tells how often a clone was seen (once, few, many) or the class of an expanded clone, and some rows leave it out.

j_gene | v_gene | abundance | d_gene | CDR3nt | CDR3aa
TRBJ1-1 | TRBV7-9 | . | TRBD1 | TGTGCCAGCAGCCCCTCAGGGGGCACTGAAGCTTTCTTT | CASSPSGGTEAFF
TRBJ2-1 | TRBV4-1 | . | TRBD2 | TGCGCCAGCAGCGGCCGGAATAAGGGGAGGGGCAATGAGCAGTTCTTC | CASSGRNKGRGNEQFF
TRBJ2-7 | TRBV19 | . | TRBD1 | TGTGCCAGTAGTAGGGGACAGGGCTCCTACGAGCAGTACTTC | CASSRGQGSYEQYF
TRBJ1-2 | TRBV5-6 | once | . | TGTGCCAGCAGCTTCACAGACGGAAATGGCTACACCTTC | CASSFTDGNGYTF
TRBJ2-7 | TRBV7-3 | . | TRBD1 | TGTGCCAGCAGCCCTAGACCGGGACAGGCCGACGAGCAGTACTTC | CASSPRPGQADEQYF
TRBJ1-4 | TRBV7-2 | . | . | TGTGCCAGCAGCTTAGCGCAAGGGACAACAACTAATGAAAAACTGTTTTTT | CASSLAQGTTTNEKLFF
TRBJ2-1 | TRBV3-1/TRBV3-2 | . | . | TGTGCCAGCAGCCAAGGTGGGAGGGAGCAGTTCTTC | CASSQGGREQFF
TRBJ1-5 | TRBV19 | . | . | TGTGCCAGTAGTATAGGGGGTCGACAGAATCAGCCCCAGCATTTT | CASSIGGRQNQPQHF
TRBJ2-3 | TRBV24-1 | . | TRBD1 | TGTGCCACCAGTGATTTCGGGACAGGGGAAGCCGCAGATACGCAGTATTTT | CATSDFGTGEAADTQYF
TRBJ2-2 | TRBV19 | . | TRBD1 | TGTGCCAGTAGTCGCCGACAGGGTGGCGGCCCCGGGGAGCTGTTTTTT | CASSRRQGGGPGELFF
TRBJ1-4 | TRBV5-5 | . | TRBD1 | TGTGCCAGCAGCTCCTTCGACCTAGGACAGGGGGGTGAAAAACTGTTTTTT | CASSSFDLGQGGEKLFF
TRBJ2-1 | TRBV29-1 | . | TRBD1 | TGCAGCGTAGCCGGGACAGGGGGATGGGGGGAGCAGTTCTTC | CSVAGTGGWGEQFF
TRBJ2-2 | TRBV10-3 | . | TRBD1 | TGTGCCGTCCGGGACAGGCGGACAAACGGGGAGCTGTTTTTT | CAVRDRRTNGELFF
TRBJ1-1 | TRBV12-5 | . | . | TGTGGGACGCGGGATACTGAAGCTTTCTTT | CGTRDTEAFF
TRBJ1-5 | TRBV24-1 | . | . | TGTGCCACCGCCGCAGGCAACAATCAGCCCCAGCATTTT | CATAAGNNQPQHF
TRBJ1-3 | TRBV6-5 | . | . | TGTGCCAGCACCCTGGAGAAGGGGTTAAGAAACACCATATATTTT | CASTLEKGLRNTIYF
TRBJ2-2 | TRBV2 | . | TRBD1 | TGTGCCAGCAGTGAACAGGGGGCGAACACCGGGGAGCTGTTTTTT | CASSEQGANTGELFF
TRBJ1-2 | TRBV29-1 | . | . | TGCAGCGTTGATCATCGCAGGGGATTAGGCTACACCTTC | CSVDHRRGLGYTF
TRBJ2-3 | TRBV5-1 | . | TRBD2 | TGCGCCAGCAGCGCGGGTGGGCGGGGGACGACAGATACGCAGTATTTT | CASSAGGRGTTDTQYF
TRBJ2-5 | TRBV7-9 | . | . | TGTGCCAGCAGCTTAGCGCTACCGGCCTCGGGGACCCAGTACTTC | CASSLALPASGTQYF
TRBJ1-4 | TRBV7-9 | . | TRBD1 | TGTGCCAGCAGCTTCGGACAGGGGTTGACTAATGAAAAACTGTTTTTT | CASSFGQGLTNEKLFF
TRBJ2-7 | TRBV6-4 | few | TRBD2 | TGTGCCAGCAGCGTCGGACTAGCGGGAGTACCCTACGAGCAGTACTTC | CASSVGLAGVPYEQYF
TRBJ1-4 | TRBV12-3/TRBV12-4 | . | . | TGTGCCAGCAGTTTACGAGGTGAAAAACTGTTTTTT | CASSLRGEKLFF
TRBJ2-1 | TRBV19 | . | . | TGTGCCAGTAGTCCTACAGGGAATCCTACCAGTGAGCAGTTCTTC | CASSPTGNPTSEQFF
TRBJ1-1 | TRBV28 | . | . | TGTGCCAGCGGTGGGGGGGGGAGGAACACTGAAGCTTTCTTT | CASGGGGRNTEAFF
TRBJ1-1 | TRBV2 | once | . | TGTGCCAGCAGCGGGCAGGGAAACACTGAAGCTTTCTTT | CASSGQGNTEAFF
TRBJ2-5 | TRBV11-2 | once | TRBD1 | TGTGCCAGCAGATTCCGGGACAGGGCCTTTGAGACCCAGTACTTC | CASRFRDRAFETQYF
TRBJ1-2 | TRBV12-5 | few | . | TGTGCTAGTGGTTTGGGACCGACGAGGAACTATGGCTACACCTTC | CASGLGPTRNYGYTF
TRBJ1-1 | TRBV27 | . | . | TGTGCCAGCAAATTCCCGGGGAATACTGAAGCTTTCTTT | CASKFPGNTEAFF
TRBJ1-5 | TRBV7-9 | . | . | TGTGCCAGCACCGGAACCGGGGGGCCCCAGCATTTT | CASTGTGGPQHF
TRBJ2-1 | TRBV19 | few | TRBD2 | TGTGCCAGTAGTTCCTCGGGACTAGCGGGCGTGGGATCGCGTGAGCAGTTCTTC | CASSSSGLAGVGSREQFF
TRBJ1-1 | TRBV20-1 | . | . | TGCAGTGCTAGTCGGCGCGGGGGAGCTTTCTTT | CSASRRGGAFF
TRBJ2-5 | TRBV3-1/TRBV3-2 | . | TRBD2 | TGTGCCAGCAGCCAAGAGGGTCTCCCCCTAGCGGGGGTCCGAGAGACCCAGTACTTC | CASSQEGLPLAGVRETQYF
TRBJ1-6 | TRBV2 | . | . | TGTGCCAGCAGTGATGCGGGTCCCCTTTCACCCCTCCACTTT | CASSDAGPLSPLHF
TRBJ2-7 | TRBV19 | . | TRBD1 | TGTGCCAGTAGTTCCCAGTGGGGACAGGGGGCTAACGAGCAGTACTTC | CASSSQWGQGANEQYF
TRBJ1-5 | TRBV6-1 | . | TRBD1 | TGTGCCAGCACGGACAGGTTCAATCAGCCCCAGCATTTT | CASTDRFNQPQHF
TRBJ1-1 | TRBV3-1/TRBV3-2 | once | TRBD1 | TGTGCCAGCAGCCAACCCCTGACAGGGGTGAACACTGAAGCTTTCTTT | CASSQPLTGVNTEAFF
TRBJ1-1 | TRBV4-1 | . | . | TGCGCCAGCAGCTCCCGAGGGACAATAAAGACTGAAGCTTTCTTT | CASSSRGTIKTEAFF